The sequence of this T cell receptor beta chain was determined in a study of identical twins. Study results and caveats: Recombination models fit unrelated individuals' TCR alpha sharing but underestimated twins'. Reduced insertions were recorded for abundant cord blood beta clonotypes, with no such pattern in memory repertoires.

The CDR3 sequence is 16 residues long. Germline values: CDR1 MGHRA, CDR2 YSYEKL. Trimming removed 0 bases at V and 0 bases at J, with 11 bases between. TCRdb called the 5' RACE reads again in MiXCR, with one record for every CDR3 protein. The sample shows 500,000 to 550,000 distinct CDR3 sequences, 20% to 25% of them seen only once. As for this clonotype: What it binds is unknown.

The same sample was also studied in work on yellow fever vaccine responses in identical twins. This second study notes: After vaccination, twins' T cell response reportedly seemed partly convergent, partly personalized.

The sequence came from a woman aged 18-29 years in good health. This sequence joins TRBV4-1 and TRBJ1-1; D uncertain. The sample consisted of CD4+ T cells sorted from blood. For the CDR3, the DNA is TGCGCCAGCAGCCAAGATGAGAACAGATTGAACACTGAAGCTTTCTTT. Translated: CASSQDENRLNTEAFF.